Shown below are 18 T cell receptor beta chains from a single sample sequenced in a study of T-cell reconstitution after alpha-beta-depleted transplantation in children. The library targeted TCRbeta and was prepared with unique molecular identifiers. TCRdb reanalysed the PCR reads using MiXCR and keeps one entry per CDR3 protein. The sample has 440,000 or so distinct CDR3 sequences; about 40% are singletons. The material sequenced was PBMCs, taken before TCRalphabeta/CD19-depleted stem cell transplant. The receptors here all came from a girl aged 2 to 10 with aplastic anemia, due to receive a stem cell transplant.

This chain joins TRBV4-2 and TRBJ2-5; 15 bases map to TRBD2. CDR3 length equals 16 residues. CDR1 is LGHNA and CDR2 is YNFKEQ in the germline V gene. J gave up 4 bases and V 1 base, and 1 base lay outside the gene matches. The CDR3 nucleotides read TGTGCCAGCAGCCAAGTGGGACTAGCGGGAGGAGAGACCCAGTACTTC. It encodes CASSQVGLAGGETQYF.

This clonotype showed up just a few times. The gene calls are TRBV30 and TRBJ2-2, with no clear D. CDR3 length equals 14 residues. The V gene's germline CDR1 is GTSNPN and CDR2 SVGIG (reference sequence). V lost 2 bases and J lost 0, with 7 bases in between. CDR3 protein: CAWSSASNTGELFF. CDR3 bases: TGTGCCTGGAGTTCGGCTTCGAACACCGGGGAGCTGTTTTTT.

The rearrangement joins TRBV5-1 to TRBJ2-1; 11 nucleotides line up with TRBD2. This CDR3 is built from 16 residues. The V gene end was trimmed by 5 bases and the J gene end by 6 bases; junction bases not matched to a gene: 10. Looked up from germline, CDR1 is SGHRS and CDR2 is YFSETQ. In nucleotides, the CDR3 is TGCGCCAGCAGAACGGGCCTAGCGGGAGGCAGCAATGAGCAGTTCTTC. It translates to CASRTGLAGGSNEQFF.

The table lists this clonotype with many counts. The rearrangement uses TRBV6-6 and TRBJ2-5, with a tentative D call TRBD2 (6 bases). The germline gives CDR1 MNHNY, CDR2 SVGAGI (reference sequence). The CDR3 has 10 amino acids. The germline V and J ends were trimmed by 8 bases and 7 bases, with 8 bases remaining between them. DNA for the CDR3: TGTGCCAGCGTGGGGGGGACCCAGTACTTC. It translates to CASVGGTQYF.

This clonotype came up a few times. The V and J genes are TRBV7-6 and TRBJ1-1; D unclear. V was shortened by 5 bases and J by 5 bases, with 12 bases between the two germline ends. The CDR3 covers 13 residues. Germline V lookup: CDR1 SGHVS, CDR2 FNYEAQ. The CDR3 protein is CASSTTPGTEAFF. CDR3 DNA: TGTGCCAGCAGCACGACACCGGGGACTGAAGCTTTCTTT.

The CDR3 region has the DNA TGTGCCATCCGGGATTTCACAGATACGCAGTATTTT. Its protein is CAIRDFTDTQYF. J is TRBJ2-3 and V is TRBV10-3, with D maybe TRBD2 (5 bases). Trimming left V 8 bases short and J 2 bases short, with 8 bases between. The CDR3 spans 12 residues. The germline V gene has CDR1 ENHRY and CDR2 SYGVKD.

The chain joins TRBV7-2 to TRBJ2-7; TRBD2 might be the D (6 bases). The ends were cut back, 3 bases at V and 6 bases at J, with 12 bases in the middle. The germline V gene encodes CDR1 SGHTA and CDR2 FQGNSA. CDR3 length equals 13 residues. The CDR3 loop reads CASSFQLAREQYF. Written as DNA, the CDR3 is TGTGCCAGCAGCTTCCAACTAGCACGCGAGCAGTACTTC. Variable domain in full (rest from reference TRBV7-2 and TRBJ2-7): GAGVSQSPSNKVTEKGKDVELRCDPISGHTALYWYRQSLGQGLEFLIYFQGNSAPDKSGLPSDRFSAERTGGSVSTLTIQRTQQEDSAVYLCASSFQLAREQYFGPGTRLTVT.

The rearrangement links TRBV12-3 or TRBV12-4 to TRBJ1-1; 9 nucleotides agree with TRBD1. With V trimmed by 6 bases and J by 5 bases, 10 bases remained unmatched. CDR3 length: 15 residues. The CDR3 sequence is CASRVGDRVFTEAFF. The CDR3 bases are TGTGCCAGCAGGGTAGGGGACAGGGTATTTACTGAAGCTTTCTTT.

This chain uses TRBV6-5 with TRBJ2-2; D unclear. Germline CDR1 reads MNHEY; CDR2 reads SVGAGI. The CDR3 extends over 15 amino acids. V was pared by 4 bases and J by 5 bases, with 14 bases between. The chain's CDR3 is CASSSYGTTTGELFF. The CDR3 DNA reads as TGTGCCAGCAGTTCCTACGGCACCACGACCGGGGAGCTGTTTTTT.

The chain's CDR3 is CASSQAGRVNEQFF. The CDR3, as DNA: TGCGCCAGCAGCCAAGCGGGGCGGGTCAATGAGCAGTTCTTC. The rearrangement uses TRBV4-1 and TRBJ2-1, with D perhaps being TRBD1 or TRBD2 (5 bases each). Looked up from germline, CDR1 is MGHRA and CDR2 is YSYEKL. This CDR3 is built from 14 residues. Trimming took off 1 base at V and 6 bases at J, with 10 bases between the two ends.

The gene calls are TRBV27 and TRBJ2-5; 10 positions agree with TRBD2. This CDR3 comprises 13 residues. V shed 5 bases, J shed 8 bases, and the junction held 5 bases outside the gene matches. Germline V gene lookup returns CDR1 MNHEY and CDR2 SMNVEV (reference sequence). The CDR3 bases are TGTGCCAGCAGTCCAGGGACTAGCGTAACCCAGTACTTC. As protein: CASSPGTSVTQYF.

In nucleotides, the CDR3 is TGCGCCAGCAGCTTGCGGGGGGTGGGAGGCGACACTGAAGCTTTCTTT. Translating gives CASSLRGVGGDTEAFF. The chain is built from TRBV5-1 and TRBJ1-1; a weak D match, TRBD1 (5 bases). The CDR3 is 16 residues long. The V gene lost 1 base and the J gene lost 3 bases, with 16 bases spanning the gap. Germline CDR1 is SGHRS and CDR2 is YFSETQ.

About this clonotype itself: The germline gene is not matched at one end of the junction; a read error may be the cause. CDR3 residues: CCARETSVSSYNEQFF. The CDR3 DNA reads TGCTGTGCTAGGGAAACTAGCGTCAGCTCCTACAATGAGCAGTTCTTC. The V call is TRBV20-1, the J call TRBJ2-1, with 7 bases fitting TRBD2. Per germline, CDR1 DFQATT and CDR2 SNEGSKA (reference sequence). CDR3 size: 16 residues.

This chain links TRBV5-6 with TRBJ2-7; the match to TRBD2 covers 8 bases. Per germline, CDR1 SGHDT and CDR2 YYEEEE. V was clipped by 3 bases and J by 3 bases; unmatched bases: 11. The CDR3 has 16 amino acids. Here the CDR3 reads CASSSPSGRARYEQYF. The CDR3 nucleotides are TGTGCCAGCAGCTCCCCGTCCGGGAGGGCCCGCTACGAGCAGTACTTC.

CDR3 region: CASSSFAGVQDTQYF. CDR3 coding DNA: TGTGCCAGCAGTTCATTCGCGGGAGTGCAGGATACGCAGTATTTT. V and J are TRBV28 and TRBJ2-3; 7 nucleotides line up with TRBD2. With V trimmed by 4 bases and J by 6 bases, 10 bases remained unmatched. Germline V lookup: CDR1 MDHEN, CDR2 SYDVKM. The CDR3 extends over 15 amino acids.

The gene calls are TRBV29-1 and TRBJ2-5, with no clear D. The CDR3 covers 11 residues. The V and J ends lost 4 bases and 5 bases respectively, with 8 bases between them. Looked up from germline, CDR1 is SQVTM and CDR2 is ANQGSEA. This chain's CDR3 is CSVGKAETQYF. In DNA, the CDR3 is TGCAGCGTTGGGAAAGCGGAGACCCAGTACTTC.

In its sample, this clonotype was seen a few times. This chain joins TRBV19 and TRBJ2-1; D gene unclear. Germline CDR1 and CDR2: LNHDA and SQIVND (reference sequence). Trimming shortened V by 7 bases and J by 2 bases, and 15 bases separated the two germline ends. This CDR3 has 15 amino acids. The CDR3 protein is CASNPSTYPYNEQFF. The CDR3 DNA reads TGTGCCAGTAACCCTTCTACTTACCCCTACAATGAGCAGTTCTTC.

This chain connects TRBV20-1 to TRBJ2-7, with D unresolved. The CDR3 is made up of 11 amino acids. The V end lost 6 bases, the J end lost 0 bases, and 6 bases lay between the germline ends. Germline-derived CDR1 and CDR2 are DFQATT and SNEGSKA (reference sequence). The CDR3 spells CSAHSSYEQYF. The CDR3 nucleotides read TGCAGTGCCCATAGCTCCTACGAGCAGTACTTC.